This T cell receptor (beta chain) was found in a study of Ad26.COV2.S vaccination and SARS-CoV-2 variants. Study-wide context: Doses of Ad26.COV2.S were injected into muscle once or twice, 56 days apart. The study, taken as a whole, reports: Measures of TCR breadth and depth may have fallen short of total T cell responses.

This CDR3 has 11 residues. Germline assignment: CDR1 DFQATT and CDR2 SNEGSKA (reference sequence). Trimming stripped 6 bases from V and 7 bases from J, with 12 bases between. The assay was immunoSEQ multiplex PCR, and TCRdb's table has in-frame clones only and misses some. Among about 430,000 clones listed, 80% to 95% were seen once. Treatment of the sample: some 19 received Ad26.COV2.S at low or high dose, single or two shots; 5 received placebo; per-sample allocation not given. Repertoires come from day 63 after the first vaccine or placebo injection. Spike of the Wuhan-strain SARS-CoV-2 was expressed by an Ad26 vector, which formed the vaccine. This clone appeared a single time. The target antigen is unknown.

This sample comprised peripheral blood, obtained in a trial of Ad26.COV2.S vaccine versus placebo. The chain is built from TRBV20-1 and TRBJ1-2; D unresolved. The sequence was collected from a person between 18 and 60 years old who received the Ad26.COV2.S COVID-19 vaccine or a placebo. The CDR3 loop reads CSAETLGGYTF. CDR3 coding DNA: TGCAGTGCCGAGACCCTTGGTGGCTACACCTTC.